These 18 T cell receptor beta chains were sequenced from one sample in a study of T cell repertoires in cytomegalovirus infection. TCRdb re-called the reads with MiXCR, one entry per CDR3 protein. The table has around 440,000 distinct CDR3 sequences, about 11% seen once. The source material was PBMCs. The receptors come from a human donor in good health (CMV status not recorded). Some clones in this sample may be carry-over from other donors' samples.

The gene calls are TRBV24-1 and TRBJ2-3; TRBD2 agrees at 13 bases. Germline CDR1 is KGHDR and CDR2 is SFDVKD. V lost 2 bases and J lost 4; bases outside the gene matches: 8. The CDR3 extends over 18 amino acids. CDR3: CATSDSHGLAGASDTQYF. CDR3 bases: TGTGCCACCAGTGATTCGCATGGACTAGCGGGAGCATCAGATACGCAGTATTTT.

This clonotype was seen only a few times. As DNA, the CDR3 is TGTGCCAGCCTGGAGGCAGGGTGGGGAGGGAACACTGAAGCTTTCTTT. As protein: CASLEAGWGGNTEAFF. The chain has TRBV28 and TRBJ1-1; a weak D match, TRBD1 (5 bases). The CDR3 is 16 residues long. Trimming cost V 8 bases and J 1 base, with 20 bases left between them. Germline loops: CDR1 MDHEN, CDR2 SYDVKM.

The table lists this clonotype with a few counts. The CDR3: CSVVGVDTQYF. CDR3 nucleotides: TGCAGCGTTGTGGGGGTAGATACGCAGTATTTT. This chain links TRBV29-1 with TRBJ2-3; D might be TRBD1 or TRBD2, each matching 5 bases. This CDR3 has 11 amino acids. CDR1 is SQVTM, CDR2 ANQGSEA, per germline. V lost 4 bases and J lost 5, with 7 bases in between.

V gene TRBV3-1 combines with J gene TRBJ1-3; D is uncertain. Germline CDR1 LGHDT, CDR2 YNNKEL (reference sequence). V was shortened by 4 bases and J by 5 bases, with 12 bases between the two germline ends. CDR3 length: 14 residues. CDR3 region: CASSPLTSRNTIYF. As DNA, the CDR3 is TGTGCCAGCAGCCCCCTCACCAGTCGAAACACCATATATTTT.

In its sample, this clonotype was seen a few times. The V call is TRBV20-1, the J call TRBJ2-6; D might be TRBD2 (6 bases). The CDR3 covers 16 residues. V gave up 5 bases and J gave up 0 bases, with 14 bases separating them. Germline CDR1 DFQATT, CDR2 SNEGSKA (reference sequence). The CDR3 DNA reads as TGCAGTGCTGGGGTCGGGGGTGACTCTGGGGCCAACGTCCTGACTTTC. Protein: CSAGVGGDSGANVLTF.

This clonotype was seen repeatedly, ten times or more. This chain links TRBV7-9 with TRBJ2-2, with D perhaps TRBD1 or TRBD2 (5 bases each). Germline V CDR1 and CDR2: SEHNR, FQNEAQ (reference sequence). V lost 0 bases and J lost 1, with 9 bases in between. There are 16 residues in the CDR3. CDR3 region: CASSLASGQNTGELFF. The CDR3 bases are TGTGCCAGCAGCTTAGCGTCGGGGCAGAACACCGGGGAGCTGTTTTTT. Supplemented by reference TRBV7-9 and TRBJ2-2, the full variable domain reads DTGVSQNPRHKITKRGQNVTFRCDPISEHNRLYWYRQTLGQGPEFLTYFQNEAQLEKSRLLSDRFSAERPKGSFSTLEIQRTEQGDSAMYLCASSLASGQNTGELFFGEGSRLTVL.

The CDR3 loop is CASSVAASSYEQYF. CDR3 in DNA: TGTGCCAGCAGCGTAGCGGCGAGCTCCTACGAGCAGTACTTC. The V and J genes are TRBV9 and TRBJ2-7; D call uncertain. Germline lookup yields CDR1 SGDLS and CDR2 YYNGEE. V was cut by 0 bases and J by 0 bases, with 7 bases left in between. This CDR3 is 14 amino acids long. Full variable domain (outside the CDR3, taken from reference TRBV9 and TRBJ2-7): DSGVTQTPKHLITATGQRVTLRCSPRSGDLSVYWYQQSLDQGLQFLIQYYNGEERAKGNILERFSAQQFPDLHSELNLSSLELGDSALYFCASSVAASSYEQYFGPGTRLTVT.

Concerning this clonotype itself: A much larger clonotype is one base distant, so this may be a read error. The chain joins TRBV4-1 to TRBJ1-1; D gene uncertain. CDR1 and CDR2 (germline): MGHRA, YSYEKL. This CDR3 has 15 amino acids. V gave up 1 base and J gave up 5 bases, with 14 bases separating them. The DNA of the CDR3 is TGCGCCAGCAGCCAAGTCTCAGAGGCGAGGACTGAAGCTTTCTTT. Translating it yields CASSQVSEARTEAFF.

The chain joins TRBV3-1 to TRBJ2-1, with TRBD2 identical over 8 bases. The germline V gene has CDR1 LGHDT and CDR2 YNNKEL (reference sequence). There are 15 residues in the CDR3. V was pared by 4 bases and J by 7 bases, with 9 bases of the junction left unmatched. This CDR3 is CASSRPRGGHNEQFF. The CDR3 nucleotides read TGTGCCAGCAGCCGACCTCGGGGGGGCCATAATGAGCAGTTCTTC.

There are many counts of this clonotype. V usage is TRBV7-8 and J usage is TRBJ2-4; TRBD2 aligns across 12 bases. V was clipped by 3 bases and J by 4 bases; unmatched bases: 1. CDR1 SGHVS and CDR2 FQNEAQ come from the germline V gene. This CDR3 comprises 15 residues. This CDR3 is CASSFLAGGKNIQYF. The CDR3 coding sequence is TGTGCCAGCAGCTTTCTAGCGGGAGGGAAAAACATTCAGTACTTC.

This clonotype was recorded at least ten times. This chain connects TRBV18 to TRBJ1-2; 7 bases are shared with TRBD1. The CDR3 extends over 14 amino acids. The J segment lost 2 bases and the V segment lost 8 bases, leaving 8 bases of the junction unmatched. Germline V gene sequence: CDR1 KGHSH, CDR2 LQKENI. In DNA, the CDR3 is TGTGCCAGCGCAAAGGGGGCAGAAAACTATGGCTACACCTTC. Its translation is CASAKGAENYGYTF. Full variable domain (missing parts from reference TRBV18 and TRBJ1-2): NAGVMQNPRHLVRRRGQEARLRCSPMKGHSHVYWYRQLPEEGLKFMVYLQKENIIDESGMPKERFSAEFPKEGPSILRIQQVVRGDSAAYFCASAKGAENYGYTFGSGTRLTVV.

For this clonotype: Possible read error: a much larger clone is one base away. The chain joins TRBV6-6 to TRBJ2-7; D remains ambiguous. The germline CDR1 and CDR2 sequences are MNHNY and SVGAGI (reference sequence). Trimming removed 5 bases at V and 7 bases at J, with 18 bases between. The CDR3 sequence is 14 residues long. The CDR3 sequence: CASSDPCGPEEQYF. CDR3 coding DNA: TGTGCCAGCAGTGACCCGTGTGGCCCGGAGGAGCAGTACTTC.

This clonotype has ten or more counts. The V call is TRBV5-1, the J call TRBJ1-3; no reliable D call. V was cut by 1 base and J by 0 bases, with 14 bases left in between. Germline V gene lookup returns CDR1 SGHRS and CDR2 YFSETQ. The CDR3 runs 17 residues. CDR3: CASSLFPRGRSGNTIYF. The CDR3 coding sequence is TGCGCCAGCAGCTTGTTCCCCAGAGGCCGCTCTGGAAACACCATATATTTT.

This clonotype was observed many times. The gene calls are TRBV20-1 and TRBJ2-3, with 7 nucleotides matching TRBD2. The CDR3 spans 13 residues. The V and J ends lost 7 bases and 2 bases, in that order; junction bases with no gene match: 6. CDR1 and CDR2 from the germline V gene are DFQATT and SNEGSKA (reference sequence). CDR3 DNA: TGCAGTGAAGCTAGCGGATACACAGATACGCAGTATTTT. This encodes CSEASGYTDTQYF.

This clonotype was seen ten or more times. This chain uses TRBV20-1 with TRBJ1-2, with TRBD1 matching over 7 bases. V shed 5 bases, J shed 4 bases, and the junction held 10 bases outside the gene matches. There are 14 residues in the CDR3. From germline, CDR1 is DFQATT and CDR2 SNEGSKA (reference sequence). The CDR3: CSAETGQAFYGYTF. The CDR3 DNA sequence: TGCAGTGCTGAGACAGGACAGGCGTTCTATGGCTACACCTTC.

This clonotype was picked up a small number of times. CDR3 in amino acids: CASSLRLAGVSHNEQFF. CDR3 bases: TGCGCCAGCAGCTTGCGACTAGCGGGAGTTTCCCACAATGAGCAGTTCTTC. The chain uses TRBV5-1 and TRBJ2-1, with 12 bases identical to TRBD2. The CDR3 consists of 17 residues. Trimming removed 1 base from V and 5 bases from J; junction bases left unmatched: 7. Germline CDR1 reads SGHRS; CDR2 reads YFSETQ.

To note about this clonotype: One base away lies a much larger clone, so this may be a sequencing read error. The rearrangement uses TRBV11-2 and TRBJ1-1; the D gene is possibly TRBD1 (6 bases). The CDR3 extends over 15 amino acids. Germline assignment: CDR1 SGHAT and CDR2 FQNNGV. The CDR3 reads CASSLNSQQGTEAIF. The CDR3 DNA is TGTGCCAGCAGCTTAAATTCACAACAGGGCACTGAAGCTATCTTT.

The CDR3 protein is CATSDFSGQGARETQYF. CDR3 in DNA: TGTGCCACCAGTGACTTTAGCGGACAGGGGGCTCGAGAGACCCAGTACTTC. The chain has TRBV24-1 and TRBJ2-5; TRBD1 matches 11 bases. The CDR3 has 17 residues. Looked up from germline, CDR1 is KGHDR and CDR2 is SFDVKD. V shed 4 bases, J shed 4 bases, and the junction held 10 bases outside the gene matches.